The 30 T cell receptor beta chains below were found in one sample sequenced in a study of blood T cell repertoires in COVID-19. Sequencing used immunoSEQ multiplex PCR; TCRdb keeps in-frame clones, though not all of them. The table records a few hundred thousand clones, 80% to 95% of them present only once. The sample was PBMCs or T cells enriched from blood (not recorded which). Receptors originate from a man between 18 and 35 years old who had recovered from COVID-19.

This clone has only a few counts. The V and J genes are TRBV7-6 and TRBJ1-3; D is perhaps TRBD1 (5 bases). The length of the CDR3 is 16 residues. Germline V CDR1 and CDR2: SGHVS, FNYEAQ. V shed 5 bases and J shed 0 bases, with 14 bases lying between them. In nucleotides, the CDR3 is TGTGCCAGCAGCCAGGGCCCCGGATACTCTGGAAACACCATATATTTT. Its protein is CASSQGPGYSGNTIYF.

V usage is TRBV7-9 and J usage is TRBJ1-1, with D perhaps TRBD1 (5 bases). Trimming left V 0 bases short and J 6 bases short, with 8 bases between. Germline V CDR1 and CDR2: SEHNR, FQNEAQ (reference sequence). The CDR3 consists of 13 residues. The CDR3 loop reads CASSLARVAEAFF. The CDR3 coding sequence is TGTGCCAGCAGCTTAGCCAGGGTAGCTGAAGCTTTCTTT.

This clone was picked up one time. The chain links TRBV5-6 to TRBJ2-1, with D possibly being TRBD2 (5 bases). CDR3 length: 11 amino acids. In germline, CDR1 is SGHDT, CDR2 YYEEEE. With 2 bases removed from V and 9 bases from J, the gap between germline ends came to 6 bases. Here the CDR3 reads CASSFGGEQFF. In nucleotides, the CDR3 is TGTGCCAGCAGCTTCGGAGGTGAGCAGTTCTTC.

The rearrangement joins TRBV4-1 to TRBJ1-1; 8 bases are a match to TRBD1. Per the germline V gene, CDR1 is MGHRA and CDR2 is YSYEKL. The CDR3 runs 14 residues. With V trimmed by 4 bases and J by 4 bases, 5 bases remained unmatched. CDR3 protein: CASSPTGVGTEAFF. The CDR3 region has the DNA TGCGCCAGCAGCCCGACAGGGGTCGGCACTGAAGCTTTCTTT.

The chain employs TRBV5-1 and TRBJ1-1; 10 nucleotides align to TRBD1. This CDR3 comprises 15 residues. The V gene's germline CDR1 is SGHRS and CDR2 YFSETQ. V was clipped by 2 bases and J by 1 base; unmatched bases: 2. The DNA for the CDR3 is TGCGCCAGCAGCTTAAGGACAGGGGGGAACACTGAAGCTTTCTTT. Translation gives CASSLRTGGNTEAFF.

The chain recombines TRBV5-4 with TRBJ1-2; D is possibly TRBD1 (5 bases). V shed 4 bases and J shed 3 bases, with 16 bases lying between them. CDR1 and CDR2 (germline): SGHNT, YYREEE (reference sequence). This CDR3 comprises 15 residues. CDR3 loop: CASSGGLPADYGYTF. As DNA, the CDR3 is TGTGCCAGCAGCGGGGGACTCCCCGCTGACTATGGCTACACCTTC.

V gene TRBV6-5 combines with J gene TRBJ1-5, with a possible D match to TRBD1 (5 bases). V was pared by 6 bases and J by 2 bases, with 11 bases between. CDR1 is MNHEY and CDR2 is SVGAGI in the germline V gene. This CDR3 region has 14 residues. The CDR3 spells CASSRWGGNQPQHF. The CDR3 DNA reads TGTGCCAGCAGCCGGTGGGGGGGCAATCAGCCCCAGCATTTT.

The chain links TRBV5-1 to TRBJ1-1, with D perhaps TRBD1 (6 bases). The germline V gene has CDR1 SGHRS and CDR2 YFSETQ. The V and J ends lost 0 bases and 7 bases respectively, with 19 bases between them. CDR3 length equals 16 residues. The CDR3 protein is CASSLGSAQGRSEAFF. The DNA of the CDR3 is TGCGCCAGCAGCTTGGGATCGGCACAGGGCAGGAGTGAAGCTTTCTTT.

As to this clone: The DNA is left out, because the CDR3 cannot be placed on it with certainty; the CDR3 is given as TCRdb lists it. The chain recombines TRBV29-1 with TRBJ2-1; no DNA check was done on the table's D call, TRBD1. Counting both end residues, the CDR3 totals 11 amino acids. CDR1 and CDR2 from the germline V gene are SQVTM and ANQGSEA. The CDR3 loop is CSVVGTGNAFF.

V usage is TRBV7-2 and J usage is TRBJ1-1; 7 positions match TRBD1. The germline V gene has CDR1 SGHTA and CDR2 FQGNSA. This CDR3 is built from 13 residues. V dropped 2 bases and J dropped 7; count of bases not matched to a gene: 4. Here the CDR3 DNA reads TGTGCCAGCAGCTTAAATTCAGGGGGTGAAGCTTTCTTT. Its translation: CASSLNSGGEAFF.

The rearrangement uses TRBV5-1 and TRBJ1-6, with D unclear. Germline-derived CDR1 and CDR2 are SGHRS and YFSETQ. The CDR3 is made up of 15 amino acids. Trimming stripped 1 base from V and 7 bases from J, with 12 bases between. The CDR3 is CASSLFREANSPLHF. Here the CDR3 DNA reads TGCGCCAGCAGCTTGTTTAGGGAGGCGAATTCACCCCTCCACTTT.

This chain links TRBV25-1 with TRBJ2-1; TRBD2 matches at 8 bases. V trimming: 8 bases; J trimming: 0 bases; junction bases outside the gene matches: 6. CDR1 and CDR2 from the germline V gene are MGHDK and SYGVNS. This CDR3 comprises 15 residues. This chain's CDR3 is CASGRAGGSYNEQFF. CDR3 sequence (DNA): TGTGCCAGCGGAAGGGCGGGGGGCTCCTACAATGAGCAGTTCTTC.

V and J are TRBV10-2 and TRBJ1-1; a possible D gene is TRBD1 (6 bases). V lost 6 bases to trimming and J lost 11 bases, with 13 bases between them. Germline values: CDR1 WSHSY, CDR2 SAAADI. CDR3 length: 11 residues. CDR3 in amino acids: CASRDTGMAFF. DNA for the CDR3: TGCGCCAGCAGGGACACAGGGATGGCTTTCTTT.

J is TRBJ1-3 and V is TRBV7-2; D is perhaps TRBD1 (5 bases). This CDR3 is 14 amino acids long. V lost 7 bases to trimming and J lost 4 bases, with 14 bases between them. The germline V gene has CDR1 SGHTA and CDR2 FQGNSA. The CDR3 loop reads CASTLAYRGNTIYF. The CDR3 DNA reads TGTGCCAGCACCCTTGCTTACAGGGGAAACACCATATATTTT.

The chain is built from TRBV6-5 and TRBJ1-3, with D tentatively TRBD1 (6 bases). This CDR3 contains 15 residues. V was shortened by 8 bases and J by 0 bases, with 14 bases between the two germline ends. Germline V gene sequence: CDR1 MNHEY, CDR2 SVGAGI. The CDR3 protein is CASARGGGSGNTIYF. CDR3 coding DNA: TGTGCCAGCGCTAGAGGGGGGGGCTCTGGAAACACCATATATTTT.

This chain uses TRBV28 with TRBJ2-3; TRBD2 agrees at 11 bases. Germline V gene sequence: CDR1 MDHEN, CDR2 SYDVKM. CDR3 length: 15 amino acids. The V gene end was trimmed by 5 bases and the J gene end by 4 bases; junction bases not matched to a gene: 5. The CDR3 here is CASSSSGRAPDTQYF. The CDR3 nucleotides are TGTGCCAGCAGTAGTAGCGGGAGGGCCCCAGATACGCAGTATTTT.

This clone showed up just once. V is TRBV7-9 and J is TRBJ1-5; the D gene is possibly TRBD1 (6 bases). This CDR3 comprises 16 residues. Between the trimmed V and J ends, which lost 5 bases and 8 bases, there was a span of 22 bases. Germline values: CDR1 SEHNR, CDR2 FQNEAQ (reference sequence). In DNA, the CDR3 is TGTGCCAGCAGCCCCCTGGGGCAGGGGATAGGAGAGCCCCAGCATTTT. Translated, it gives CASSPLGQGIGEPQHF.

The chain links TRBV30 to TRBJ1-5; 11 bases line up with TRBD1. The J segment lost 6 bases and the V segment lost 7 bases, leaving 5 bases of the junction unmatched. Germline CDR1 and CDR2: GTSNPN and SVGIG (reference sequence). This CDR3 has 13 residues. In DNA, the CDR3 is TGTGCCTTAGGACAGGGGGCCACTCAGCCCCAGCATTTT. Its translation is CALGQGATQPQHF.

This rearrangement joins TRBV9 to TRBJ1-3, with no clear D. Germline V gene sequence: CDR1 SGDLS, CDR2 YYNGEE. The V end was cut by 1 base, the J end by 7 bases, with 9 bases between. The CDR3 has 13 amino acids. This CDR3 is CASSVPGGNTIYF. For the CDR3, the DNA is TGTGCCAGCAGCGTACCTGGCGGGAACACCATATATTTT.

The rearrangement links TRBV7-3 to TRBJ1-1; tentative D call: TRBD1 (6 bases). Looked up from germline, CDR1 is SGHTA and CDR2 is FQGTGA. The CDR3 totals 13 residues. Trimming took off 5 bases at V and 1 base at J, with 8 bases between the two ends. CDR3 coding DNA: TGTGCCAGCAGCGACAGGAGGAACACTGAAGCTTTCTTT. Translating it yields CASSDRRNTEAFF.

The V call is TRBV23-1, the J call TRBJ2-1, with D perhaps matching TRBD2 (5 bases). TRBV23-1 belongs to the ORF category, with a function that is uncertain. This CDR3 spans 16 amino acids. Trimming pared 2 bases from V and 7 bases from J, leaving 18 bases between. CDR3: CASSQPSGRDRNEQFF. The CDR3 coding sequence is TGCGCCAGCAGTCAACCGTCGGGAAGGGATCGTAATGAGCAGTTCTTC.

This rearrangement joins TRBV9 to TRBJ1-1, with TRBD1 matching 7 bases. V was pared by 3 bases and J by 1 base, with 3 bases of the junction left unmatched. The V gene's germline CDR1 is SGDLS and CDR2 YYNGEE. The CDR3 has 14 amino acids. The CDR3 nucleotides read TGTGCCAGCAGCGGGGGACAGCCGAACACTGAAGCTTTCTTT. Protein product: CASSGGQPNTEAFF.

This clone was seen ten or more times. The CDR3 DNA is TGCAGCGTTGAACCACTTGGACAGGGTAAAAACACCATATATTTT. Protein product: CSVEPLGQGKNTIYF. This rearrangement joins TRBV29-1 to TRBJ1-3, with TRBD1 matching over 8 bases. The V and J ends lost 2 bases and 6 bases, in that order; junction bases with no gene match: 9. CDR1 and CDR2 (germline): SQVTM, ANQGSEA. The CDR3 runs 15 residues.

The genes are TRBV14 and TRBJ1-2, with D perhaps matching TRBD1 (6 bases). The CDR3 is 14 amino acids. Deletions cut 6 bases from V and 5 bases from J, with 16 bases between. Per germline, CDR1 SGHDN and CDR2 FVKESK. The CDR3 coding sequence is TGTGCCAGCAGTTACCAGGGGTTGGGGTATGGCTACACCTTC. It yields the protein CASSYQGLGYGYTF.

A single count supports this clone. The sample carries other DNA sequences with the same CDR3. The chain joins TRBV5-5 to TRBJ1-2; D uncertain. The V gene lost 2 bases and the J gene lost 3 bases, with 11 bases spanning the gap. In germline, CDR1 is SGHKS, CDR2 YYEKEE (reference sequence). The CDR3 totals 14 residues. The CDR3 loop is CASSFTGLDYGYTF. CDR3 DNA: TGTGCCAGCAGCTTTACTGGACTTGACTATGGCTACACCTTC. Full variable domain (outside the CDR3, taken from reference TRBV5-5 and TRBJ1-2): DAGVTQSPTHLIKTRGQQVTLRCSPISGHKSVSWYQQVLGQGPQFIFQYYEKEERGRGNFPDRFSARQFPNYSSELNVNALLLGDSALYLCASSFTGLDYGYTFGSGTRLTVV.

This rearrangement joins TRBV30 to TRBJ1-2, with a weak D call TRBD1 (5 bases). Germline V gene lookup returns CDR1 GTSNPN and CDR2 SVGIG (reference sequence). V lost 0 bases and J 8 bases, leaving 13 bases between the germline ends. The CDR3 extends over 13 amino acids. DNA of the CDR3: TGTGCCTGGAGTGTCCTACCCCCAGGGGGCTACACCTTC. Its protein product is CAWSVLPPGGYTF.

A word on this clone: At one end the junction does not follow the germline gene, possibly because of a read error. The chain uses TRBV30 and TRBJ1-1; D not certain. Germline loops: CDR1 GTSNPN, CDR2 SVGIG (reference sequence). The CDR3 covers 11 residues. CDR3 in DNA: TGTGCCTGGAGTCCCTCCACTCAAGCTTTCTTT. It specifies CAWSPSTQAFF.

The chain employs TRBV5-1 and TRBJ1-5, with a possible D match to TRBD1 (6 bases). This CDR3 is 15 amino acids long. The V end lost 4 bases, the J end lost 3 bases, and 14 bases lay between the germline ends. Germline values: CDR1 SGHRS, CDR2 YFSETQ. The CDR3 DNA is TGCGCCAGCAGCCCCGAGGGGGGGGACAATCAGCCCCAGCATTTT. It translates to CASSPEGGDNQPQHF.

The chain is built from TRBV6-5 and TRBJ2-5, with 9 bases identical to TRBD1. J gave up 4 bases and V 6 bases, and 6 bases lay outside the gene matches. This CDR3 has 14 residues. CDR1 is MNHEY, CDR2 SVGAGI, per germline. CDR3 loop: CASRPTGGGETQYF. DNA of the CDR3: TGTGCCAGCAGGCCCACAGGGGGCGGAGAGACCCAGTACTTC.

This sequence joins TRBV6-1 and TRBJ1-1; the match to TRBD1 covers 7 bases. Germline V gives CDR1 MNHNS, CDR2 SASEGT. Trimming at V came to 5 bases and at J to 3 bases, leaving 9 bases not matched to a gene. The length of the CDR3 is 15 residues. CDR3 DNA sequence: TGTGCCAGCAGTAAAGGACAGGAAAGGGACACTGAAGCTTTCTTT. Translation: CASSKGQERDTEAFF.